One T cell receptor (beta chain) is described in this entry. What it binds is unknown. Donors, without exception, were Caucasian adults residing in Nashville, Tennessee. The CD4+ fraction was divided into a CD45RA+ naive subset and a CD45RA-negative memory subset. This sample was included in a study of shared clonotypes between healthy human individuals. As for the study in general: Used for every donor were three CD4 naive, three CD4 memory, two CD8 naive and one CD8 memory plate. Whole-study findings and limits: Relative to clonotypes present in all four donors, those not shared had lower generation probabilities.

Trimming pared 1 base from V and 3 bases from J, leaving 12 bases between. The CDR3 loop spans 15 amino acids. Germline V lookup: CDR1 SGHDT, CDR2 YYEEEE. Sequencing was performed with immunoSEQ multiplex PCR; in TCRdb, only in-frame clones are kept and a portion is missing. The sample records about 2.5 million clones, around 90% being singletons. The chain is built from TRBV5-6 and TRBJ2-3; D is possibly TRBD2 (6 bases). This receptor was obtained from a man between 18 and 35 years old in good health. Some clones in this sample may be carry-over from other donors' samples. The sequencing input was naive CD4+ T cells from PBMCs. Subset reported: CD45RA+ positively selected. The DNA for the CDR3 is TGTGCCAGCAGCTTGTTTAGCGGTGGAACAGATACGCAGTATTTT. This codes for CASSLFSGGTDTQYF.